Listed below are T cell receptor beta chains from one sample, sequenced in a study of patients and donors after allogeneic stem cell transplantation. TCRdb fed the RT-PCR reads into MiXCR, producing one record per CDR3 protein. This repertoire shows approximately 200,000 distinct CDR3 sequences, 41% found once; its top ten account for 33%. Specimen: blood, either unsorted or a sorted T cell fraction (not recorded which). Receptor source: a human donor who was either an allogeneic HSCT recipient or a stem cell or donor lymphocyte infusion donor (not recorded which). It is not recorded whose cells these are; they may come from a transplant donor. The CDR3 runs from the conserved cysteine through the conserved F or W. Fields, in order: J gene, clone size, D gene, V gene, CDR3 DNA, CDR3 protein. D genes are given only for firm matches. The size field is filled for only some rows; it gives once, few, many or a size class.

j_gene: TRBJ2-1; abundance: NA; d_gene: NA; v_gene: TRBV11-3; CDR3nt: TGTGCCAGCAGCTTGCTCCTCAGGCCCCATGAGCAGTTCTTC; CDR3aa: CASSLLLRPHEQFF
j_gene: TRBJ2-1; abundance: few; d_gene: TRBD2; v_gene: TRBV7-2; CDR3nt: TGTGCCAGCAGCTCCGGACTAGCGGGAGGCCTGAGCTCCTACAATGAGCAGTTCTTC; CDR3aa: CASSSGLAGGLSSYNEQFF
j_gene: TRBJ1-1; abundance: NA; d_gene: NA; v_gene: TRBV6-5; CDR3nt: TGTGCCAGCAGTTACTCGCAGGGTATGAACACTGAAGCTTTCTTT; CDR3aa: CASSYSQGMNTEAFF
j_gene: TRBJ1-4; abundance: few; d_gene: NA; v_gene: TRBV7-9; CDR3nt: TGTGCCAGCAGCTCCTTTTCAACTAATGAAAAACTGTTTTTT; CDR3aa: CASSSFSTNEKLFF
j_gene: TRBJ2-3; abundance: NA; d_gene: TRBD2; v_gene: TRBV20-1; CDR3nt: TGCAGTGCTAGAGGAAAGCGGGAGGGCCGGCCAGATACGCAGTATTTT; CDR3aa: CSARGKREGRPDTQYF
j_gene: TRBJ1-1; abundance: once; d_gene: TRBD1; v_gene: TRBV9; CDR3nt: TGTGCCAGCAGCGTCGGGACAGGGGTAGTTTCGCACACTGAAGCTTTCTTT; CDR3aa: CASSVGTGVVSHTEAFF
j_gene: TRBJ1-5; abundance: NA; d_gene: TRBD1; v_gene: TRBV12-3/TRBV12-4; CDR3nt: TGTGCCAGCAGTTTATTGACAGGGTCGGGTCAGCCCCAGCATTTT; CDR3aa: CASSLLTGSGQPQHF
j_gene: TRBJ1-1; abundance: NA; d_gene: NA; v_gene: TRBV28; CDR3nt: TGTGCCAGCAGTTTTGGGTCAATGGGGGAAGCTTTCTTT; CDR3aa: CASSFGSMGEAFF
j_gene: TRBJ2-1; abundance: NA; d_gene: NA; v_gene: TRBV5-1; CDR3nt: TGCGCCAGCAGCCCGACCCAGGCCTACAATGAGCAGTTCTTC; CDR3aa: CASSPTQAYNEQFF
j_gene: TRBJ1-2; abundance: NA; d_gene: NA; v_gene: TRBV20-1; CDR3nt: TGCAGTGCTAGAGAGGGCTACACCTTC; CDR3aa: CSAREGYTF
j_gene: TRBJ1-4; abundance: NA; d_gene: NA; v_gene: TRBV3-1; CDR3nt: TGTGCCAGCAGCCACAATGAAAAACTGTTTTTT; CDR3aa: CASSHNEKLFF